A selection of T cell receptor beta chains follows, all from one sample in a study of T cell responses to AZD1222 COVID-19 vaccine. The protocol was immunoSEQ multiplex PCR, while the TCRdb copy is restricted to in-frame clones and leaves out a portion. The data contain 130,000 to 150,000 clones, approximately 92% of them seen just once; the ten biggest clones take up 1.5% to 2%. Sample: peripheral blood, taken on day 0 of AZD1222 vaccination. The receptors derive from an adult in good health. Both conserved end residues are trimmed from each CDR3.

J gene: TRBJ2-2; V gene: TRBV27; CDR3 protein: ASSRGGGAQANTGELF
J gene: TRBJ1-1; V gene: TRBV30; CDR3 protein: AWSPRDRGQTEAF
J gene: TRBJ2-7; V gene: TRBV7-8; CDR3 protein: ASSLAEGQTYEQY
J gene: TRBJ1-1; V gene: TRBV5-4; CDR3 protein: ASSLERGHTEAF
J gene: TRBJ1-5; V gene: TRBV29-1; CDR3 protein: SVESPNCDPDSNQPQH
J gene: TRBJ2-7; V gene: TRBV5-1; CDR3 protein: ASSLVGYEQY
J gene: TRBJ1-3; V gene: TRBV11-2; CDR3 protein: ASSLPDSSGNTIY
J gene: TRBJ2-7; V gene: TRBV10-2; CDR3 protein: ASSEWGRGGAYEQY
J gene: TRBJ2-2; V gene: TRBV7-3; CDR3 protein: ASSLIAQRLNTGELF
J gene: TRBJ2-5; V gene: TRBV28; CDR3 protein: ASSYTWTGQETQY
J gene: TRBJ1-5; V gene: TRBV29-1; CDR3 protein: SVEDSSNQPQH
J gene: TRBJ2-7; V gene: TRBV28; CDR3 protein: ASSLLGQGSSYEQY
J gene: TRBJ1-2; V gene: TRBV11-1; CDR3 protein: ASSLEGPYGYT
J gene: TRBJ2-2; V gene: TRBV10-3; CDR3 protein: AISDRGPGELF
J gene: TRBJ1-5; V gene: TRBV6-1; CDR3 protein: ASSDRAFNQPQH
J gene: TRBJ1-4; V gene: TRBV24-1; CDR3 protein: ATSAGAGLF
J gene: TRBJ2-2; V gene: TRBV28; CDR3 protein: ASSLGTGGPGELF
J gene: TRBJ1-6; V gene: TRBV28; CDR3 protein: ASSPTGTLNSPLH
J gene: TRBJ1-1; V gene: TRBV5-6; CDR3 protein: ASSYRDRFMNTEAF
J gene: TRBJ2-7; V gene: TRBV11-2; CDR3 protein: ASSLKQRHNYEQY
J gene: TRBJ2-2; V gene: TRBV27; CDR3 protein: ASSPRGGELF
J gene: TRBJ1-5; V gene: TRBV27; CDR3 protein: ASSPILTGGLNQPQH
J gene: TRBJ2-7; V gene: TRBV25-1; CDR3 protein: ASSEPGTGSYEQY
J gene: TRBJ2-5; V gene: TRBV3-1/TRBV3-2; CDR3 protein: ASSQPLRGVYRWETQY
J gene: TRBJ1-5; V gene: TRBV30; CDR3 protein: AWSPGGQPQH
J gene: TRBJ1-4; V gene: TRBV7-9; CDR3 protein: ASSSSGTTNEKLF
J gene: TRBJ1-2; V gene: TRBV5-4; CDR3 protein: ASSPGPTGNYGYT
J gene: TRBJ2-1; V gene: TRBV9; CDR3 protein: ASSVADYNEQF
J gene: TRBJ1-1; V gene: TRBV29-1; CDR3 protein: SVEGGTEAF
J gene: TRBJ2-1; V gene: TRBV3-1/TRBV3-2; CDR3 protein: ASSPSWSPWVTSGSAYNEQF
J gene: TRBJ2-7; V gene: TRBV3-1/TRBV3-2; CDR3 protein: ASSQFQREDNEQY
J gene: TRBJ2-1; V gene: TRBV7-9; CDR3 protein: ASSPRSLYNEQF
J gene: TRBJ1-3; V gene: TRBV5-4; CDR3 protein: ASSPNAGTVTKGNTIY
J gene: TRBJ2-3; V gene: TRBV5-1; CDR3 protein: ASSLGEATDTQY
J gene: TRBJ2-1; V gene: TRBV27; CDR3 protein: ASSLDGYNEQF
J gene: TRBJ1-2; V gene: TRBV7-2; CDR3 protein: ASSFSGRNYGYT
J gene: TRBJ2-1; V gene: TRBV6-5; CDR3 protein: ASTEYGGSPNEQF
J gene: TRBJ2-3; V gene: TRBV7-3; CDR3 protein: ASSLYGGTFTDTQY
J gene: TRBJ1-2; V gene: TRBV9; CDR3 protein: ASSVGAGRYGYT
J gene: TRBJ1-4; V gene: TRBV4-1; CDR3 protein: ASSQGGGPNEKLF
J gene: TRBJ1-5; V gene: TRBV19; CDR3 protein: ASSIYRDNQPQH
J gene: TRBJ1-1; V gene: TRBV6-2/TRBV6-3; CDR3 protein: ASSYQPGVMNTEAF